Ten or more counts support the clone carrying this T cell receptor (beta chain). Its target is unknown. V shed 0 bases and J shed 6 bases, with 8 bases lying between them. Germline CDR1 and CDR2: LGHNA and YSLEER. The CDR3 is made up of 14 amino acids. It was by quantitative 5'-RACE with molecular barcodes that TCR beta libraries were made. TCRdb fed the 5' RACE reads into MiXCR, producing one record per CDR3 protein. Here the sample spans about 460,000 distinct CDR3 sequences, about 5% being singletons. These data are taken from a study of CD8 T cells in ankylosing spondylitis. Study-wide results and limits: Within matched ankylosing spondylitis synovial fluid, disease-linked clones were reportedly significantly enriched. Characteristic, it appeared, of ankylosing spondylitis blood was a TCR beta motif of about eight highly homologous variants. In synovial fluid and blood from reactive arthritis, some motif variants were previously reported. Disease-linked clones, CD8+, were relatively rare in peripheral blood.

The gene calls are TRBV4-3 and TRBJ2-2, with TRBD1 as a possible D gene (5 bases). The sequence derives from a male donor with ankylosing spondylitis. The sequencing input was blood, either unsorted or a sorted T cell fraction (not recorded which). The CDR3 DNA reads as TGCGCCAGCAGCCAAGAAAAAGGGGCCGGGGAGCTGTTTTTT. Protein sequence: CASSQEKGAGELFF.